This is a list of T cell receptor beta chains from one sample in a study of HIV-infected children after antiretroviral therapy interruption. MiXCR was run by TCRdb on the 3' RACE reads, yielding one entry per CDR3 protein. The data show roughly 46,000 distinct CDR3 sequences, with around 4.5% seen just once and 0.7% held by the top ten. The sequences come from CD45RA+ CD4+ T cells from PBMCs, pooled from several time points, collected from a donor given antiretroviral therapy, either interrupted or continuous. Source of these receptors: a pool of human donors with HIV. CDR3s include the opening cysteine and the closing phenylalanine or tryptophan. The D gene is left open where the match is weak. The size field is filled for only some rows; it gives once, few, many or a size class.

CDR3 DNA	CDR3 protein	D gene	J gene	clone size	V gene
TGTGCCACCTGGGACAGGTACAATGAGCAGTTCTTC	CATWDRYNEQFF	TRBD1	TRBJ2-1	many	TRBV27
TGTGCCAGCTCAGCGACAGGGGGCAATCAGCCCCAGCATTTT	CASSATGGNQPQHF	TRBD1	TRBJ1-5	many	TRBV18
TGTGCCAGCAGCCCCTTTAGACAGGATGATGGCTACACCTTC	CASSPFRQDDGYTF	-	TRBJ1-2	many	TRBV28
TGTGCCAGCAGCTTCGCGGGGGGGCCAGGCGAGCAGTACTTC	CASSFAGGPGEQYF	TRBD2	TRBJ2-7	many	TRBV7-3
TGTGCCAGCAGCCGAGCCGGACGGGGAGGGGAGCAGTACTTC	CASSRAGRGGEQYF	TRBD2	TRBJ2-7	few	TRBV7-7
TGTGCCAGCAGCCAAGAGCTCGTGAACACTGAAGCTTTCTTT	CASSQELVNTEAFF	-	TRBJ1-1	many	TRBV3-1
TGTGCCAGCAGCCAGGATTATGCGCGCTATGGCTACACCTTC	CASSQDYARYGYTF	-	TRBJ1-2	few	TRBV3-1
TGTGCCAGCACAAAGCGGGGGGGCGGAGATACGCAGTATTTT	CASTKRGGGDTQYF	TRBD2	TRBJ2-3	many	TRBV12-3/TRBV12-4
TGCAGTGCTAGGGGGGGGGGCAGGGCTTCACCCCTCCACTTT	CSARGGGRASPLHF	-	TRBJ1-6	many	TRBV20-1
TGCGCCAGCAGCTTGGCCGAGGGTCTCCTTTCGACTGAGCAGTTCTTC	CASSLAEGLLSTEQFF	-	TRBJ2-1	many	TRBV5-1
TGTGCCTGGAGTGTCCGGGGTGATACGCAGTATTTT	CAWSVRGDTQYF	-	TRBJ2-3	many	TRBV30
TGTGCCAGCAGCTTCTACGCAGCGGGGGGGACTGAGCAGTTCTTC	CASSFYAAGGTEQFF	TRBD2	TRBJ2-1	many	TRBV7-2
TGTGCCAGTAGCCTCACAGGTGATGAAAAACTGTTTTTT	CASSLTGDEKLFF	-	TRBJ1-4	many	TRBV19
TGTGCCAGCAGCCTGGGACACCTGAACACTGAAGCTTTCTTT	CASSLGHLNTEAFF	-	TRBJ1-1	few	TRBV3-1
TGTGCCAGCAGTTCCCAGACCGTGAACACTGAAGCTTTCTTT	CASSSQTVNTEAFF	-	TRBJ1-1	many	TRBV2
TGCAGTGCGAGGGACAGGCGAAAACAAGAGACCCAGTACTTC	CSARDRRKQETQYF	TRBD1	TRBJ2-5	many	TRBV20-1
TGTGCCAGTAGTATCGGGGGCTTGGCAGATACGCAGTATTTT	CASSIGGLADTQYF	-	TRBJ2-3	many	TRBV19
TGTGCCAGCAGTGAAGAGCGCGGCGGGGAGCTGTTTTTT	CASSEERGGELFF	-	TRBJ2-2	many	TRBV2
TGTGCCAGCAGCTTACTGAGGAATCTGGGAAACACCATATATTTT	CASSLLRNLGNTIYF	-	TRBJ1-3	many	TRBV11-2
TGTGCCAGCAGCCAAGACCCAGGGGGTAGCAATGAGCAGTTCTTC	CASSQDPGGSNEQFF	TRBD1	TRBJ2-1	many	TRBV3-1
TGTGCCAGCAGTCCCCCCAACGGGCAGGGGGCATACACCATATATTTT	CASSPPNGQGAYTIYF	TRBD1	TRBJ1-3	many	TRBV25-1
TGTGCCACCAGTGACCCAGCTAACTATGGCTACACCTTC	CATSDPANYGYTF	-	TRBJ1-2	many	TRBV24-1
TGCAGCGTTGAAGGGGCCAGCAGGAATGAGCAGTTCTTC	CSVEGASRNEQFF	-	TRBJ2-1	many	TRBV29-1
TGCGCCAGCAGCCCCCAGGGACAGGAGACCACCGGGGAGCTGTTTTTT	CASSPQGQETTGELFF	TRBD1	TRBJ2-2	-	TRBV5-1
TGCAGTGCTAGCTTTGAGGAACCCACCGCCAAAAACATTCAGTACTTC	CSASFEEPTAKNIQYF	-	TRBJ2-4	many	TRBV20-1
TGTGCCAGCAGTCGCACAGGGGAAGGGGGCCAGCCCCAGCATTTT	CASSRTGEGGQPQHF	TRBD1	TRBJ1-5	many	TRBV6-5
TGTGCCAGCAGCTTCGGGACAGGGTTAACCGGGGAGCTGTTTTTT	CASSFGTGLTGELFF	TRBD1	TRBJ2-2	many	TRBV7-9
TGCAGTGCTAGGTTAACAGTGAACACTGAAGCTTTCTTT	CSARLTVNTEAFF	-	TRBJ1-1	many	TRBV20-1
TGCGCCAGCAGCCAAGATCCCGGGACGGACCAAGAGACCCAGTACTTC	CASSQDPGTDQETQYF	-	TRBJ2-5	many	TRBV4-1
TGTGCCAGCAGTTACTCTCCCACCGGGGAGTTCTCTGGGGCCAACGTCCTGACTTTC	CASSYSPTGEFSGANVLTF	-	TRBJ2-6	-	TRBV6-6
TGTGCCAGCGTAAGTCCGGCAGGGGCTTCCTACGAGCAGTACTTC	CASVSPAGASYEQYF	-	TRBJ2-7	many	TRBV2
TGCGCCAGCAGCTCTGAACGGGGGGCGCTTTTCAATGAGCAGTTCTTC	CASSSERGALFNEQFF	-	TRBJ2-1	many	TRBV5-1
TGCGCCAGCAGCGTGACAGGGGGCGCCTCCTCCTACGAGCAGTACTTC	CASSVTGGASSYEQYF	TRBD1	TRBJ2-7	few	TRBV5-1
TGTGCCACCAGTGATTTGCAATTAGCGGGGGGGAGTGAGCAGTTCTTC	CATSDLQLAGGSEQFF	TRBD2	TRBJ2-1	many	TRBV24-1
TGTGCCAGCGGAGAAGGGGGCGAGCAGTACTTC	CASGEGGEQYF	-	TRBJ2-7	many	TRBV6-5
TGTGCCAGCAGAGTAAAGGGAAATCAGCCCCAGCATTTT	CASRVKGNQPQHF	-	TRBJ1-5	many	TRBV12-3/TRBV12-4
TGTGCCAGCAGTGCGGGACAGGAATCCTACAATGAGCAGTTCTTC	CASSAGQESYNEQFF	TRBD1	TRBJ2-1	many	TRBV6-5
TGTGCCAGCAGCTACCCGCGGGACACAAGCACAGATACGCAGTATTTT	CASSYPRDTSTDTQYF	-	TRBJ2-3	medium-sized	TRBV7-9
TGTGCCAGCAGTGCCGGGACTCCGACCTACGAGCAGTACTTC	CASSAGTPTYEQYF	-	TRBJ2-7	many	TRBV2
TGCGCCAGCAGTCAATCCCCGAATAGCAATCAGCCCCAGCATTTT	CASSQSPNSNQPQHF	-	TRBJ1-5	many	TRBV23-1
TGTGCCAGCTCAAAATTGTCGGGGGACACTGAAGCTTTCTTT	CASSKLSGDTEAFF	-	TRBJ1-1	many	TRBV2
TGCAGTGTTTCGTTGGGACTAGGGACCTACGAGCAGTACTTC	CSVSLGLGTYEQYF	TRBD2	TRBJ2-7	many	TRBV20-1
TGTGCCAGTAAAAGTCCAGGGAGCGACACCGGGGAGCTGTTTTTT	CASKSPGSDTGELFF	-	TRBJ2-2	many	TRBV19
TGCAGCGGAGGGGGCCGGCAAGAGACCCAGTACTTC	CSGGGRQETQYF	TRBD1	TRBJ2-5	few	TRBV29-1
TGCAGCGGTCAAGTTGGCGGCGAGCAGTACTTC	CSGQVGGEQYF	-	TRBJ2-7	many	TRBV29-1
TGTGCCAGCAGCCGACAGGGGGTGGGGGATACGCAGTATTTT	CASSRQGVGDTQYF	TRBD1	TRBJ2-3	many	TRBV4-2
TGTGCCAGCAGGGGGGTATCTACCTACGAGCAGTACTTC	CASRGVSTYEQYF	-	TRBJ2-7	many	TRBV12-3/TRBV12-4
TGTGCCAGCAGTACCGATTCACCCCTCCACTTT	CASSTDSPLHF	-	TRBJ1-6	many	TRBV6-1
TGTGCCAGCAGTTACCCCAGGGGCGGGGACAGAAGAGGGAACACTGAAGCTTTCTTT	CASSYPRGGDRRGNTEAFF	TRBD1	TRBJ1-1	many	TRBV6-6
TGCAGTGCTATCCGGGGGTTCGGCACAGATACGCAGTATTTT	CSAIRGFGTDTQYF	-	TRBJ2-3	-	TRBV20-1